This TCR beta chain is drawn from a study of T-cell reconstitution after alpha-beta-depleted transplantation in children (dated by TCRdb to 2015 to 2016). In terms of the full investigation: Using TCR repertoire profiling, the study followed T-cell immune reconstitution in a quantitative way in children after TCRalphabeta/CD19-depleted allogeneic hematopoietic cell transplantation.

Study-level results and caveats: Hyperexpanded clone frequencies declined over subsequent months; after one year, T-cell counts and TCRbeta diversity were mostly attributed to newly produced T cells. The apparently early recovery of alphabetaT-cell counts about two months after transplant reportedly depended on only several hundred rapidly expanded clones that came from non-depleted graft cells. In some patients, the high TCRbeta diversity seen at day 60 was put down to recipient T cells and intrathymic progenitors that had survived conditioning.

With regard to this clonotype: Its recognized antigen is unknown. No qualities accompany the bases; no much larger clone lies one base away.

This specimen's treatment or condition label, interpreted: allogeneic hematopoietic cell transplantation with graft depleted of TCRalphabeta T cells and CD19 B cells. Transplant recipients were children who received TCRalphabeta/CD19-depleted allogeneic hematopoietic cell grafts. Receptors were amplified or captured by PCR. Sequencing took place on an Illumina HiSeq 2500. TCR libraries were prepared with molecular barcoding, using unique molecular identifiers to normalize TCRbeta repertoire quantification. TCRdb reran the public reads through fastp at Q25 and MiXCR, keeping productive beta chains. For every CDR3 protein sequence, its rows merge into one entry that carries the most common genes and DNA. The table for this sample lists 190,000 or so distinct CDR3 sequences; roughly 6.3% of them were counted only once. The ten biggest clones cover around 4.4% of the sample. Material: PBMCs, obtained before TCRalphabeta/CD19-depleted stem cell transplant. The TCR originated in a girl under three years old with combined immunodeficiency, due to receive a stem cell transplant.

The CDR3 protein sequence reads: CASSEPPLGETQYF. The DNA sequence is as follows: TGTGCCAGCAGTGAACCCCCGTTAGGCGAGACCCAGTACTTC. The receptor chain draws on TRBV2 and TRBJ2-5, with no D gene named confidently. The CDR3 contains 14 residues, cysteine and phenylalanine counted. Kept here is only the CDR3 DNA, which spans 42 bases and is read in frame from base 1. The junction carries 12 bases between V and J, which are trimmed by 2 bases and 5 bases respectively. In the germline V gene, CDR1 corresponds to SNHLY and CDR2 to FYNNEI.